The rows below give T cell receptor beta chains drawn from one sample of a study of chemoradiotherapy in HPV16-positive cancers. Measured with immunoSEQ multiplex PCR; TCRdb has only the in-frame clones, and not every one. The repertoire holds some 25,000 clones, with approximately 94% as singletons. Sampling was carried out from a patient who underwent chemoradiotherapy. These receptors came from a human donor with HPV-associated anogenital cancer. CDR3s include the opening cysteine and the closing phenylalanine or tryptophan. The D gene is left open where the match is weak. Where a row states a size, it is once, few, many or the class of an expanded clone; other rows omit it.

TRBV6-5	.	TRBJ2-7	TRBD2	CASSSQLAGGSYEQYF	TGTGCCAGCAGTTCCCAACTAGCGGGGGGATCCTACGAGCAGTACTTC
TRBV19	.	TRBJ1-5	.	CASRAGWQPQHF	TGTGCCAGTAGGGCAGGGTGGCAGCCCCAGCATTTT
TRBV7-9	.	TRBJ1-2	.	CASSLWAGQNYGYTF	TGTGCCAGCAGCCTCTGGGCAGGGCAAAACTATGGCTACACCTTC
TRBV5-1	once	TRBJ2-7	.	CASSISTGGTSYEQYF	TGCGCCAGCAGCATATCCACGGGCGGGACCTCCTACGAGCAGTACTTC
TRBV7-9	.	TRBJ2-3	TRBD2	CASSHRRERGTTSTDTQYF	TGTGCCAGCAGCCACCGGCGTGAGCGGGGAACAACTAGCACAGATACGCAGTATTTT
TRBV28	.	TRBJ1-2	.	CASTLYRERDGYTF	TGTGCCAGCACCCTTTATAGGGAAAGGGATGGCTACACCTTC
TRBV19	.	TRBJ2-1	TRBD2	CASSIYGSGAGNEQFF	TGTGCCAGTAGTATATATGGGAGCGGGGCTGGCAATGAGCAGTTCTTC
TRBV2	.	TRBJ1-2	.	CASREGLSYGYTF	TGTGCCAGCAGGGAAGGGCTGAGCTATGGCTACACCTTC
TRBV7-2	.	TRBJ2-1	.	CASSLEARGPYNEQFF	TGTGCCAGCAGCTTAGAGGCCAGGGGCCCGTACAATGAGCAGTTCTTC
TRBV5-8	.	TRBJ2-7	.	CASLNKGLSYEQYF	TGTGCCAGCCTTAACAAAGGGCTGTCGTACGAGCAGTACTTC
TRBV4-3	.	TRBJ1-1	.	CASSRGAGGSTEAFF	TGCGCCAGCAGCAGGGGCGCCGGGGGGAGTACTGAAGCTTTCTTT
TRBV19	.	TRBJ2-3	TRBD1	CASSRDRGRFSGTDTQYF	TGTGCCAGTAGTCGAGACAGGGGGCGCTTCTCCGGTACAGATACGCAGTATTTT
TRBV18	.	TRBJ1-2	TRBD1	CASSPGQGALDGYTF	TGTGCCAGCTCCCCGGGACAGGGGGCGTTAGATGGCTACACCTTC
TRBV2	.	TRBJ2-5	.	CASSERGLNRETQYF	TGTGCCAGCAGTGAAAGGGGGTTAAATCGGGAGACCCAGTACTTC
TRBV11-2	.	TRBJ2-7	.	CASSLDRTYEQYF	TGTGCCAGCAGCTTAGACAGAACCTACGAGCAGTACTTC
TRBV4-2	.	TRBJ1-1	TRBD1	CASSQGRGTGGNTEAFF	TGTGCCAGCAGCCAGGGCCGGGGGACAGGGGGTAATACTGAAGCTTTCTTT
TRBV7-8	.	TRBJ2-7	TRBD1	CASSFPGQGYEQYF	TGTGCCAGCAGCTTTCCGGGACAGGGCTACGAGCAGTACTTC
TRBV7-2	.	TRBJ1-4	TRBD1	CASSLVPRGEKLFF	TGTGCCAGCAGCTTAGTTCCCAGGGGGGAAAAACTGTTTTTT
TRBV18	.	TRBJ2-5	TRBD1	CASLTGAGETQYF	TGTGCCAGCTTGACAGGGGCAGGGGAGACCCAGTACTTC
TRBV28	.	TRBJ2-7	.	CASSFPRGSSYEQYF	TGTGCCAGCAGTTTCCCCAGGGGATCCTCCTACGAGCAGTACTTC
TRBV19	.	TRBJ1-4	.	CASSLTGPGQGKLFF	TGTGCCAGTAGTCTGACTGGGCCCGGGCAGGGAAAACTGTTTTTT
TRBV6-5	once	TRBJ2-3	.	CASSYRGPTDTQYF	TGTGCCAGCAGTTACCGGGGTCCGACAGATACGCAGTATTTT
TRBV6-5	.	TRBJ1-4	TRBD1	CASRPGQGDEKLFF	TGTGCCAGCAGACCGGGACAGGGAGACGAAAAACTGTTTTTT
TRBV5-1	.	TRBJ2-7	TRBD1	CASSHGTGANEQYF	TGCGCCAGCAGCCACGGGACAGGGGCGAACGAGCAGTACTTC
TRBV19	.	TRBJ2-7	.	CASSDYNREQYF	TGTGCCAGTAGCGATTATAACCGGGAGCAGTACTTC